The 21 T cell receptor beta chains below all came from one sample that was sequenced in a study of T cell repertoires in cytomegalovirus infection. Their antigens remain unidentified. From the reads, TCRdb called clonotypes with MiXCR, one entry per CDR3 protein. Of approximately 990,000 distinct CDR3 sequences listed, approximately 32% are singletons. Source: cultured CD8+ T cells from PBMCs, taken from culture after CMV antigen stimulation. The receptor set was obtained from a human donor in good health (CMV status not recorded). Some clones in this sample may be carry-over from other donors' samples.

This chain joins TRBV19 and TRBJ2-1; 9 nucleotides align to TRBD1. The V gene's germline CDR1 is LNHDA and CDR2 SQIVND (reference sequence). The CDR3 has 18 amino acids. The trim removed 3 bases at V and 2 bases at J, leaving 11 bases unmatched. The CDR3 DNA reads TGTGCCAGTAGTATCCCGGGCGTAACAGGGGGCCCCTACAATGAGCAGTTCTTC. Translation gives CASSIPGVTGGPYNEQFF. The full variable domain, in which reference TRBV19 and TRBJ2-1 provide the parts outside the CDR3, is DGGITQSPKYLFRKEGQNVTLSCEQNLNHDAMYWYRQDPGQGLRLIYYSQIVNDFQKGDIAEGYSVSREKKESFPLTVTSAQKNPTAFYLCASSIPGVTGGPYNEQFFGPGTRLTVL.

The chain couples TRBV7-6 to TRBJ2-1, with D maybe TRBD2 (7 bases). Germline V gene data show CDR1 as SGHVS and CDR2 as FNYEAQ. V was pared by 0 bases and J by 7 bases, with 10 bases between. The CDR3 extends over 14 amino acids. The CDR3: CASSLAGGQNEQFF. The CDR3 DNA reads TGTGCCAGCAGCTTAGCGGGGGGGCAGAATGAGCAGTTCTTC. Looking up the rest from reference TRBV7-6 and TRBJ2-1 gives the full variable domain: GAGVSQSPRYKVTKRGQDVALRCDPISGHVSLYWYRQALGQGPEFLTYFNYEAQQDKSGLPNDRFSAERPEGSISTLTIQRTEQRDSAMYRCASSLAGGQNEQFFGPGTRLTVL.

This clonotype occurred a few times. J is TRBJ2-5 and V is TRBV27; D might be TRBD1 or TRBD2, each matching 5 bases. Germline assignment: CDR1 MNHEY and CDR2 SMNVEV (reference sequence). The CDR3 loop spans 16 amino acids. V was cut by 0 bases and J by 4 bases, with 15 bases left in between. CDR3 DNA sequence: TGTGCCAGCAGTTTATCGGGGGACCCGGTTGTAGAGACCCAGTACTTC. Protein: CASSLSGDPVVETQYF.

In this sample, this clonotype turned up many times. This rearrangement joins TRBV7-2 to TRBJ2-1; 11 nucleotides line up with TRBD2. The CDR3 loop spans 17 amino acids. Germline V CDR1 and CDR2: SGHTA, FQGNSA. Unmatched junction bases numbered 12, after V lost 5 bases and J lost 6 bases. The CDR3 coding sequence is TGTGCCAGCAGCGTACTAGCGGGGGCCTACCAGGGCAATGAGCAGTTCTTC. Protein product: CASSVLAGAYQGNEQFF.

This clonotype was detected many times. The chain has TRBV7-8 and TRBJ2-5; no reliable D call. V lost 3 bases, J lost 9 bases, and 8 bases lay in between. Germline values: CDR1 SGHVS, CDR2 FQNEAQ. The CDR3 spans 11 residues. This CDR3 is CASSLSVAQYF. The CDR3, as DNA: TGTGCCAGCAGCTTGAGTGTAGCCCAGTACTTC.

This chain joins TRBV7-8 and TRBJ2-5; D might be TRBD1 or TRBD2, each matching 5 bases. The CDR3 runs to 15 residues. Germline loops: CDR1 SGHVS, CDR2 FQNEAQ. V dropped 6 bases and J dropped 6 bases, with 20 bases sitting between them. The chain's CDR3 is CASSWDGTKVKTQYF. The DNA for the CDR3 is TGTGCCAGCAGTTGGGACGGGACGAAGGTGAAGACCCAGTACTTC.

In this sample, this clonotype turned up many times. This chain uses TRBV27 with TRBJ2-1; D might be TRBD2 (6 bases). Germline CDR1 MNHEY, CDR2 SMNVEV (reference sequence). The V gene lost 0 bases and the J gene lost 1 base, with 10 bases spanning the gap. The CDR3 totals 16 residues. The CDR3: CASSLSLRGSYNEQFF. The DNA for the CDR3 is TGTGCCAGCAGTTTATCGTTGCGGGGATCCTACAATGAGCAGTTCTTC.

CDR3 loop: CASPRQGTDTQYF. Here the CDR3 DNA reads TGTGCCAGCCCGAGACAGGGCACAGATACGCAGTATTTT. This chain connects TRBV7-2 to TRBJ2-3, with a tentative D call TRBD1 (6 bases). The CDR3 sequence is 13 residues long. V lost 8 bases to trimming and J lost 1 base, with 10 bases between them. Germline V lookup: CDR1 SGHTA, CDR2 FQGNSA.

The chain is built from TRBV28 and TRBJ2-1; TRBD2 aligns across 9 bases. This CDR3 is 18 amino acids long. Germline CDR1 reads MDHEN; CDR2 reads SYDVKM. J lost 8 bases, V lost 3 bases, and 17 bases had no gene match. The CDR3 region is CASSFLAGATRSGDEQFF. The DNA of the CDR3 is TGTGCCAGCAGTTTCTTAGCGGGGGCTACCCGGTCCGGCGATGAGCAGTTCTTC.

The chain is built from TRBV11-2 and TRBJ2-3, with TRBD2 matching 9 bases. Germline V gene sequence: CDR1 SGHAT, CDR2 FQNNGV. CDR3 length: 17 amino acids. V lost 1 base to trimming and J lost 5 bases; unmatched junction nucleotides: 10. The CDR3 sequence: CASSLGPPGLAIDTQYF. CDR3 nucleotides: TGTGCCAGCAGCTTAGGACCCCCGGGACTAGCAATAGATACGCAGTATTTT.

The chain carries TRBV25-1 and TRBJ1-1; D not resolved. Germline V gene sequence: CDR1 MGHDK, CDR2 SYGVNS. Deletions cut 0 bases from V and 0 bases from J, with 11 bases between. CDR3 size: 16 residues. Here the CDR3 reads CASSEYWGGMNTEAFF. The CDR3 DNA reads TGTGCCAGCAGTGAATATTGGGGAGGGATGAACACTGAAGCTTTCTTT.

CDR3 bases: TGCGCCAGCAGCCATCGGACAGTTACAGAGGCTGAAGCTTTCTTT. Protein product: CASSHRTVTEAEAFF. The rearrangement uses TRBV4-1 and TRBJ1-1, with a weak D call TRBD1 (6 bases). Germline V gene sequence: CDR1 MGHRA, CDR2 YSYEKL. This CDR3 spans 15 amino acids. V lost 3 bases, J lost 6 bases, and 17 bases lay in between.

V usage is TRBV19 and J usage is TRBJ1-5, with D tentatively TRBD1 (6 bases). CDR1 is LNHDA, CDR2 SQIVND, per germline (reference sequence). The CDR3 covers 15 residues. Trimming stripped 6 bases from V and 0 bases from J, with 12 bases between. The CDR3 coding sequence is TGTGCCAGTAGGAACAGGGTTCGTAGCAATCAGCCCCAGCATTTT. This codes for CASRNRVRSNQPQHF.

Of note for this clonotype: A much larger clone sits a single nucleotide away, making a read error possible. The chain joins TRBV7-2 to TRBJ2-3; D possibly uses TRBD1 or TRBD2 (6 bases each). CDR1 SGHTA and CDR2 FQGNSA come from the germline V gene. The CDR3 has 16 residues. CDR3 amino acids: CASSPGPGASIDTQYF. The CDR3 DNA follows: TGTGCCAGCAGCCCCGGGCCGGGGGCTAGCATAGATACGCAGTATTTT.

This clonotype turned up a few times. The chain combines TRBV6-5 with TRBJ2-3; TRBD2 matches 9 bases. V was pared by 5 bases and J by 3 bases, with 6 bases of the junction left unmatched. This CDR3 is 15 amino acids long. The germline V gene encodes CDR1 MNHEY and CDR2 SVGAGI. The CDR3 bases are TGTGCCAGCAGTATTAGCGGGGGAATTACAGATACGCAGTATTTT. As protein: CASSISGGITDTQYF.

This clonotype has only a few counts. The chain recombines TRBV27 with TRBJ1-1; no reliable D call. This CDR3 region has 13 residues. The germline gives CDR1 MNHEY, CDR2 SMNVEV (reference sequence). V lost 0 bases and J 6 bases, leaving 8 bases between the germline ends. The CDR3 here is CASSLSSRAEAFF. The CDR3 nucleotides are TGTGCCAGCAGTTTATCGTCGAGGGCTGAAGCTTTCTTT.

The chain is built from TRBV2 and TRBJ2-3; D is unresolved. From germline, CDR1 is SNHLY and CDR2 FYNNEI. Deletions cut 0 bases from V and 2 bases from J, with 6 bases between. The CDR3 has 14 residues. This chain's CDR3 is CASSEAANTDTQYF. DNA of the CDR3: TGTGCCAGCAGTGAAGCGGCTAACACAGATACGCAGTATTTT.

The CDR3 here is CSARDMKTGELFF. In DNA, the CDR3 is TGCAGTGCTAGAGATATGAAAACCGGGGAGCTGTTTTTT. This chain connects TRBV20-1 to TRBJ2-2; D gene ambiguous. Germline CDR1 and CDR2: DFQATT and SNEGSKA (reference sequence). V gave up 0 bases and J gave up 5 bases, with 7 bases separating them. This CDR3 comprises 13 residues.

This clonotype has a handful of counts. This chain joins TRBV6-2 or TRBV6-3 and TRBJ2-1, with D perhaps TRBD1 or TRBD2 (5 bases each). CDR1 is MNHEY, CDR2 SVGEGT, per germline. Deletions cut 6 bases from V and 0 bases from J, with 12 bases between. CDR3 size: 15 residues. The CDR3 is CASRPGTNSYNEQFF. The CDR3 nucleotides are TGTGCCAGCAGACCGGGGACCAACTCCTACAATGAGCAGTTCTTC.

The chain carries TRBV27 and TRBJ2-5; TRBD1 matches at 7 bases. Trimming cost V 4 bases and J 3 bases; bases outside gene matches: 11. The germline V gene encodes CDR1 MNHEY and CDR2 SMNVEV (reference sequence). This CDR3 contains 16 residues. The CDR3 is CASSSLGQYSKETQYF. DNA of the CDR3: TGTGCCAGCAGTTCCCTGGGACAGTATTCTAAAGAGACCCAGTACTTC.

V is TRBV19 and J is TRBJ1-1; maybe TRBD1 (5 bases). The germline V gene has CDR1 LNHDA and CDR2 SQIVND (reference sequence). Trimming shortened V by 3 bases and J by 5 bases, and 13 bases separated the two germline ends. This CDR3 has 14 residues. The CDR3 DNA sequence: TGTGCCAGTAGTATGGCTGTCAGGGCTACTGAAGCTTTCTTT. The encoded protein is CASSMAVRATEAFF.